The T cell receptor beta chain under discussion was sequenced for a study of beta chain features in type 1 diabetes. Whole-study results and caveats: cDNA-based sequencing might over-represent cells highly expressing TCR. Shorter TCRB CDR3s, moderately but significantly so, were found in Type 1 diabetes patients in all four CD4+ subsets.

Expressed TCRB transcripts were sequenced because the isolated RNA had all been reverse transcribed beforehand. Produced via immunoSEQ multiplex PCR; TCRdb's table is partial and in-frame only. The data contain some 17,000 clones, roughly 72% of them singletons. A few counts support this clone. Antigen unknown. This sequence originates from a young man with type 1 diabetes. Sequencing was carried out using stem cell memory CD4+ T cells from blood.

The CDR3, as DNA: TGTGCCAGCTCACCACGGGGGGGGCCCAGAGATACGCAGTATTTT. This codes for CASSPRGGPRDTQYF. This chain joins TRBV18 and TRBJ2-3, with D tentatively TRBD2 (7 bases). The CDR3 extends over 15 amino acids. V lost 1 base to trimming and J lost 5 bases, with 13 bases between them. Looked up from germline, CDR1 is KGHSH and CDR2 is LQKENI.